This TCR beta chain was identified in a study of vaccination and CD4 T cells after COVID-19. Study context: The study collected post-vaccine samples a median around 77 days after dose two, with a range of 14 to 241.

The treatment here: roughly 10-day PBMC culture with coronavirus spike peptide pools or control peptides (ViraFEST assay). PCR tests turned positive between March and December 2020, before US Alpha, Beta and Delta variants. The authors swapped half the medium for fresh IL-2 medium on days 3 and 7. Once obtained from cultured CD4+ T cells, the DNA was sequenced using the Oncomine TCR Beta short-read assay. Using its own MiXCR run on the PCR reads, TCRdb lists one record per CDR3 protein. Altogether approximately 10,000 distinct CDR3 sequences are present, 59% being singletons, with the ten largest covering 10% to 15%. Trimming took 4 bases from V and 5 from J, leaving 22 bases between them. The CDR3 has 17 residues. The germline V gene encodes CDR1 SGHNT and CDR2 YYREEE (reference sequence). Concerning this clonotype itself: As yet, its antigen is unknown.

Findings and caveats of the study: Within the convalescent patients, a median about 89% of the SARS-CoV-2-reactive clones were ones that appeared only post-vaccination.

The origin of this receptor is a human donor who had recovered from COVID-19. The chain has TRBV5-4 and TRBJ2-1; a weak D match, TRBD2 (5 bases). The material sequenced was CD4+ T cells from blood, cultured in vitro. CDR3 sequence (DNA): TGTGCCAGCAGCCGCAGTTTCCGGATGGGGAGTGACAATGAGCAGTTCTTC. It encodes CASSRSFRMGSDNEQFF.